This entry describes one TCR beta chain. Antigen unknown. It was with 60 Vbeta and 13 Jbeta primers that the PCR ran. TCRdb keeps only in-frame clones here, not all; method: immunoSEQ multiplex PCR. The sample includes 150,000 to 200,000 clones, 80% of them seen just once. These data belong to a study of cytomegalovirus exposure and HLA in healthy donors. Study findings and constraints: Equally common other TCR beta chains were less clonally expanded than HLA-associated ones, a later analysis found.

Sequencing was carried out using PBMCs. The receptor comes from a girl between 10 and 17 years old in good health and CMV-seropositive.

The CDR3 spells CASSWGTGKGYTF. DNA for the CDR3: TGTGCCAGCAGCTGGGGGACAGGGAAGGGCTACACCTTC. The chain combines TRBV11-2 with TRBJ1-2; the match to TRBD1 covers 9 bases. The CDR3 consists of 13 residues. The ends lost 4 bases at V and 8 bases at J; junction bases unmatched: 5. Germline-derived CDR1 and CDR2 are SGHAT and FQNNGV.